The 19 T cell receptor beta chains given below trace back to one sample, sequenced in a study of blood T cells in healthy people across ages. Using a J-beta primer mix together with a sample-barcoded 5' primer, a second PCR was run for roughly 7 to 11 cycles. TCRdb re-analysed the 5' RACE reads in MiXCR, keeping a single row per CDR3 protein. The sample has about 800,000 distinct CDR3 sequences; 58% are singletons. Sequenced material: blood. These TCRs come from a man between 25 and 39 years old in good health.

The chain combines TRBV27 with TRBJ1-2; D not certain. The CDR3 spans 13 residues. CDR1 MNHEY and CDR2 SMNVEV come from the germline V gene (reference sequence). V lost 6 bases to trimming and J lost 6 bases, with 14 bases between them. In DNA form, the CDR3 reads TGTGCCAGCAGGAGCCAACCTACCAATGGCTACACCTTC. Translation: CASRSQPTNGYTF.

This clonotype was counted a single time. The chain carries TRBV6-1 and TRBJ1-1, with D perhaps TRBD1 (6 bases). The CDR3 sequence is 16 residues long. The ends were cut back, 4 bases at V and 10 bases at J, with 25 bases in the middle. Germline CDR1 and CDR2: MNHNS and SASEGT. The chain's CDR3 is CASSAAGTRNHRVAFF. CDR3 DNA: TGTGCCAGCAGTGCAGCCGGGACACGTAACCATCGGGTAGCTTTCTTT.

The count of this clonotype is one. The rearrangement links TRBV12-3 or TRBV12-4 to TRBJ2-3; 7 bases match TRBD1. This CDR3 has 15 residues. V lost 5 bases to trimming and J lost 6 bases; unmatched junction nucleotides: 11. The CDR3, as DNA: TGTGCCAGCAGTGGCCCAACAACAGGGGCCGATACGCAGTATTTT. Its translation is CASSGPTTGADTQYF.

V is TRBV6-2 or TRBV6-3 and J is TRBJ1-1, with D possibly TRBD1 on 5 matching bases. V lost 4 bases and J 1 base, leaving 19 bases between the germline ends. The germline V gene has CDR1 MNHEY and CDR2 SVGEGT. This CDR3 region has 17 residues. Here the CDR3 DNA reads TGTGCCAGCAGTTCGTTTTTCGGTCTCGACAGGAACACTGAAGCTTTCTTT. The encoded protein is CASSSFFGLDRNTEAFF.

This chain joins TRBV27 and TRBJ2-3; 8 bases line up with TRBD2. This CDR3 is 14 amino acids long. CDR1 and CDR2 from the germline V gene are MNHEY and SMNVEV (reference sequence). The V segment lost 6 bases and the J segment 2 bases; nucleotides outside the gene matches: 4. CDR3 in amino acids: CASRSGGYTDTQYF. DNA for the CDR3: TGTGCCAGCAGGAGCGGGGGCTACACAGATACGCAGTATTTT.

The CDR3 bases are TGTGCCAGCAGCGTACTAGCGGGGGGGTCCACAGATACGCAGTATTTT. Protein: CASSVLAGGSTDTQYF. V gene TRBV7-9 combines with J gene TRBJ2-3, with 13 nucleotides matching TRBD2. This CDR3 is 16 amino acids long. CDR1 is SEHNR and CDR2 is FQNEAQ in the germline V gene (reference sequence). The J segment lost 2 bases and the V segment lost 5 bases, leaving 4 bases of the junction unmatched.

V is TRBV5-1 and J is TRBJ2-5; weak D call: TRBD1 (5 bases). The DNA end is more similar to TRBJ2-7, so the J call may be wrong. This CDR3 spans 14 amino acids. Germline V gives CDR1 SGHRS, CDR2 YFSETQ. CDR3 region: CASGSRDRPYEQYF. The CDR3, as DNA: TGCGCCAGCGGATCCCGAGACAGACCCTACGAGCAGTACTTC.

This chain connects TRBV7-6 to TRBJ2-3; TRBD2 matches at 11 bases. From germline, CDR1 is SGHVS and CDR2 FNYEAQ. This CDR3 is built from 16 residues. J was trimmed by 2 bases and V by 3 bases; bases with no gene match: 4. The CDR3 sequence is CASSFGTSGYTDTQYF. DNA for the CDR3: TGTGCCAGCAGCTTCGGGACTAGCGGATACACAGATACGCAGTATTTT.

The chain uses TRBV7-2 and TRBJ2-5; no clear D. The CDR3 is 14 residues long. In germline, CDR1 is SGHTA, CDR2 FQGNSA. The V and J ends lost 2 bases and 2 bases respectively, with 9 bases between them. The CDR3 nucleotides are TGTGCCAGCAGCTTATCCAGCGTGCAAGAGACCCAGTACTTC. It translates to CASSLSSVQETQYF.

This clonotype occurred once. The chain employs TRBV20-1 and TRBJ2-7, with TRBD1 matching over 7 bases. Germline V gene lookup returns CDR1 DFQATT and CDR2 SNEGSKA (reference sequence). The length of the CDR3 is 16 residues. Unmatched junction bases numbered 14, after V lost 5 bases and J lost 1 base. CDR3 sequence: CSASDAGGGPSYEQYF. The CDR3 nucleotides are TGCAGTGCTTCAGATGCAGGGGGTGGCCCTTCCTACGAGCAGTACTTC.

The CDR3 DNA is TGCGCCAGCAGCTCCAGTCCGGGGGACTACGAGCAGTTCTTC. Its protein product is CASSSSPGDYEQFF. V gene TRBV5-1 combines with J gene TRBJ2-1; 7 bases map to TRBD2. This CDR3 has 14 amino acids. The V and J ends lost 3 bases and 10 bases, in that order; junction bases with no gene match: 10. Germline V gene lookup returns CDR1 SGHRS and CDR2 YFSETQ.

In this sample, this clonotype turned up many times. The V gene is TRBV7-2, the J gene TRBJ1-2, with D hard to call. The germline CDR1 and CDR2 sequences are SGHTA and FQGNSA. There are 16 residues in the CDR3. V lost 2 bases and J lost 6, with 19 bases in between. The CDR3, as DNA: TGTGCCAGCAGCTTATCTCTTGGACGTCTGCCGGATGGCTACACCTTC. Protein product: CASSLSLGRLPDGYTF.

The chain couples TRBV27 to TRBJ2-3; possibly TRBD1 for D (5 bases). This CDR3 region has 15 residues. The V and J ends lost 5 bases and 4 bases respectively, with 16 bases between them. The germline CDR1 and CDR2 sequences are MNHEY and SMNVEV (reference sequence). As DNA, the CDR3 is TGTGCCAGCAGTCCCCTTGGACATTTCCCAGATACGCAGTATTTT. This sequence encodes CASSPLGHFPDTQYF.

This clonotype appeared a few times. This rearrangement joins TRBV29-1 to TRBJ2-3, with 10 positions matching TRBD2. Germline lookup yields CDR1 SQVTM and CDR2 ANQGSEA. The CDR3 has 15 residues. The junction had 5 bases not matched to a gene; V was cut back by 1 base and J by 4 bases. The CDR3 coding sequence is TGCAGCGTTGAAGTACTAGCGGGAACAGCAGATACGCAGTATTTT. It is translated as CSVEVLAGTADTQYF.

The chain carries TRBV6-1 and TRBJ1-1; D not resolved. This CDR3 spans 15 amino acids. The V end was cut by 3 bases, the J end by 0 bases, with 11 bases between. The germline V gene encodes CDR1 MNHNS and CDR2 SASEGT. The CDR3 nucleotides read TGTGCCAGCAGTGACGTTGGAGCTATGAACACTGAAGCTTTCTTT. This codes for CASSDVGAMNTEAFF.

The chain is built from TRBV7-3 and TRBJ2-7; 8 positions agree with TRBD1. From germline, CDR1 is SGHTA and CDR2 FQGTGA. V was clipped by 4 bases and J by 3 bases; unmatched bases: 5. CDR3 length: 14 amino acids. CDR3: CASSWTGLIYEQYF. The CDR3 coding sequence is TGTGCCAGCAGCTGGACAGGGCTAATCTACGAGCAGTACTTC.

The rearrangement joins TRBV28 to TRBJ2-3, with TRBD1 as a possible D gene (6 bases). CDR3 length: 14 residues. The germline gives CDR1 MDHEN, CDR2 SYDVKM. V lost 10 bases, J lost 2 bases, and 16 bases lay in between. The CDR3 protein is CATIGTSSTDTQYF. The CDR3 region has the DNA TGTGCCACCATTGGGACATCCTCCACAGATACGCAGTATTTT.

This clonotype has only a few counts. The chain carries TRBV6-6 and TRBJ2-2; 7 bases map to TRBD1. This CDR3 comprises 17 residues. In germline, CDR1 is MNHNY, CDR2 SVGAGI (reference sequence). The trim removed 5 bases at V and 2 bases at J, leaving 11 bases unmatched. The CDR3 DNA reads as TGTGCCAGCAGTACCGTCCCCGGGACAGAAAACACCGGGGAGCTGTTTTTT. Its protein is CASSTVPGTENTGELFF.

V gene TRBV18 combines with J gene TRBJ1-2, with D maybe TRBD1 (5 bases). The germline gives CDR1 KGHSH, CDR2 LQKENI. V gave up 3 bases and J gave up 6 bases, with 17 bases separating them. The CDR3 length is 15 residues. The CDR3 nucleotides read TGTGCCAGCTCACCCAATGAAGGTTGGGACGATGGCTACACCTTC. Encoded protein: CASSPNEGWDDGYTF.